This T cell receptor beta chain was recorded in a study of shared clonotypes between healthy human individuals (dated by TCRdb to between 2020 and 2021). The study in broad terms: Two women and three men aged 18 to 49 years were included in the cohort. For each donor, three plates each were used for CD4 naive and CD4 memory, two plates were used for CD8 naive, and one plate was used for CD8 memory. The study deeply sequenced blood TCR repertoires of about 5 healthy adults to estimate repertoire size and the extent of clonotype sharing between individuals. Different laboratories and diverse techniques were used to prepare libraries and sequence TCR repertoires, to increase sequencing depth and limit assay-specific biases. Between about 0.94 and 10 billion PBMCs per donor were obtained by leukapheresis. General conclusions and limits of the study: When a few donors were compared, the shared fraction of clonotypes was around 5% for naive CD4, roughly 3.4% for naive CD8, roughly 2.5% for memory CD4, and around 0.37% for memory CD8. Compared with non-shared clonotypes, clonotypes shared by all four sorted-subset donors had higher generation probabilities. Even with the large sequencing depth, rarefaction of the sorted-subset datasets indicated that sequencing was incomplete. Pairwise subsampling indicated that sequencing depth was expected to affect the degree of clonotype sharing among donors. Because the study included a small number of donors, the genetic and exposure-history diversity represented was limited. Sampling was restricted to blood, and TCR repertoires in tissues likely differ from the TCR repertoires found in blood. Naive subsets generally had larger estimated clonotype richness than memory subsets did.

With regard to this clone: The clone's antigen remains unknown. No base quality information exists; no much larger clone differs at one position.

TCR CDR3 regions were amplified from genomic DNA by multiplex PCR using the deep immunoSEQ assay. Extracted genomic DNA from each cell subset was distributed evenly across all wells of several immunoSEQ 96-well plates, and each plate was treated as a replicate. For sorted subsets, 200 to 250 ng of genomic DNA, equivalent to some 30,000 T cell genomes, went into each replicate PCR. Purified libraries were measured with a Qubit 3.0 fluorometer, size-checked on a Bioanalyzer 2100, and measured again with the KAPA Library Quantification kit. Every immunoSEQ 96-well plate was sequenced on a dedicated single-read 150-cycle Illumina NextSeq 550 flow cell. In the source study's methods: Because the immunoSEQ output held only junctional sequences and lacked quality scores, the filtering could not match the filtering applied to full-length reads. To assign V/J genes and CDR3, sequences were annotated against IMGT germline references using PyIR, a Python wrapper for IgBLAST v1.9. Reads were removed for weak V/J assignments (E-value above 1e-6), missing CDR3, stop codons, out-of-frame junctions, or ambiguous translated residues. V3J clonotypes were defined as sequences sharing an identical inferred V gene, J gene, and CDR3 amino acid sequence. To compute the percentage overlap between repertoires, the number of shared unique clonotypes was divided by the size of the smaller repertoire. Repertoire richness was assessed with RTK rarefaction, the Chao1 estimator, and Recon v2.1 estimates of unobserved clonotypes. OLGA was used to compute generation probabilities for all TCRbeta clonotypes that the gDNA method yielded from several donors. In TCRdb, the immuneACCESS table is reduced to in-frame sequences with V and J assigned. These tables do not hold every clone; where another copy was compared, an unresolved V gene accounts for under half, and the others remain unexplained. Clonal size and the V and J genes are those of that table, whereas D and trimming came from the DNA. For this sample there are millions of clones; 90% to 95% appear just once. Of the sample, 0.1% to 0.15% is held by the ten largest clones.

From V the trimming removes 5 bases and from J it removes 2 bases, while the gene matches leave 4 bases of the junction unaccounted for. Including the terminal cysteine and phenylalanine, the CDR3 comprises 15 residues. Kept here is only the CDR3 DNA, which spans 45 bases and is read in frame from base 1. The germline V gene supplies CDR1 MNHGY and CDR2 SVAAGI. Donors were healthy HIV-negative adults with no recently reported acute infections or vaccinations. Every donor was a Caucasian adult residing in Nashville, Tennessee, USA. CD4+ T cells were enriched through magnetic negative selection, after which naive cells were positively selected on CD45RA and the remaining negative fraction served as the memory subset. After blood collection by leukapheresis, PBMCs were isolated using Ficoll-Histopaque density gradient centrifugation and then cryopreserved in the vapor phase of liquid nitrogen. Analytical flow cytometry was used to check the purity and quantity of every magnetically sorted T cell population. Each sorted fraction had its genomic DNA isolated and then quantified by UV absorbance on a Nanodrop 2000c.

The sequencing sample was made of naive CD4+ T cells sorted from blood. Taken with the paper, the label for cell subset or site translates to: CD45RA+ positively selected. The origin of this receptor is a man between 18 and 29 years old in good health. Recombination linked TRBV6-9 to TRBJ2-5, with 11 bases aligning to TRBD2. Here the CDR3 is given as CASSRLAGGQETQYF. The sequence in DNA is TGTGCCAGCAGTCGTTTAGCGGGGGGGCAAGAGACCCAGTACTTC.